Listed below are T cell receptor beta chains from one sample, sequenced in a study of shared clonotypes between healthy human individuals. Libraries were prepared by immunoSEQ multiplex PCR; TCRdb keeps only in-frame clonotypes and omits some of them. In the table there are 750,000 to 1,000,000 clones, more than 85% of which are singletons. The sequenced sample consisted of naive CD8+ T cells sorted from blood. Source of these receptors: a man aged 25-45 years in good health. Both conserved end residues are part of each CDR3. D genes are given only for firm matches. Size tells how often a clone was seen (once, few, many) or the class of an expanded clone, and some rows leave it out.

clone_size	v_call	d_call	j_call	cdr3_nt	cdr3_aa
.	TRBV28	.	TRBJ2-7	TGTGCCAGCAGTTTATCCGAGTCCTACGAGCAGTACTTC	CASSLSESYEQYF
.	TRBV27	TRBD2	TRBJ2-3	TGTGCCAGCAGTTTACGAGCGGGAGGGCGCACAGATACGCAGTATTTT	CASSLRAGGRTDTQYF
.	TRBV19	TRBD1	TRBJ1-2	TGTGCCAGTAGAGGAAGACAGGGGGCAGGTTATGGCTACACCTTC	CASRGRQGAGYGYTF
.	TRBV10-1	TRBD2	TRBJ2-7	TGCGCCAGCAGCGGGAGGGACCCCTACGAGCAGTACTTC	CASSGRDPYEQYF
.	TRBV27	TRBD1	TRBJ2-1	TGTGCCAGCAGTCGGGACAGGGGATTAACAAATGAGCAGTTCTTC	CASSRDRGLTNEQFF
.	TRBV18	.	TRBJ2-7	TGTGCCAGCTCACCGCGGACTGGTGGGCAGTACTTC	CASSPRTGGQYF
.	TRBV6-1	.	TRBJ1-1	TGTGCCAGCAGTGAATTATTGAAGCAGAACACTGAAGCTTTCTTT	CASSELLKQNTEAFF
once	TRBV4-1	.	TRBJ2-1	TGCGCCAGCAGGCCGGGACTCGGGTCTGGGAATGAGCAGTTCTTC	CASRPGLGSGNEQFF
.	TRBV6-1	TRBD2	TRBJ2-5	TGTGCCAGCAGGGCGGGACTACAAGAGACCCAGTACTTC	CASRAGLQETQYF
.	TRBV4-1	TRBD2	TRBJ2-7	TGCGCCAGCAGCCAAGATGAAGGAGCGGGAGGAAGGTCCTACGAGCAGTACTTC	CASSQDEGAGGRSYEQYF
.	TRBV4-3	.	TRBJ1-5	TGCGCCAGCAGCCAAGATTCCCCGGGGGTAAGCAATCAGCCCCAGCATTTT	CASSQDSPGVSNQPQHF
.	TRBV2	.	TRBJ2-1	TGTGCCAGCGGCATCTATTACGGAGGACCTTACAATGAGCAGTTCTTC	CASGIYYGGPYNEQFF
.	TRBV9	.	TRBJ1-1	TGTGCCAGCAGCGCAATTCAGGGAGCTGAAGCTTTCTTT	CASSAIQGAEAFF
.	TRBV4-3	.	TRBJ2-5	TGCGCCAGCAGCCAAGATCGGTTGGGGGGAGAGACCCAGTACTTC	CASSQDRLGGETQYF
.	TRBV30	.	TRBJ2-7	TGTGCCTGGAGTGTATTGGCCTACGAGCAGTACTTC	CAWSVLAYEQYF
.	TRBV27	.	TRBJ1-1	TGTGCCAGCAGTCTAACAGGGATGAACACTGAAGCTTTCTTT	CASSLTGMNTEAFF
.	TRBV9	TRBD1	TRBJ2-5	TGTGCCAGCAGCGTTGGACCACATAGACAGGGTTCCCAAGAGACCCAGTACTTC	CASSVGPHRQGSQETQYF
.	TRBV28	.	TRBJ1-1	TGTGCCAGCACCCTATTTAGGGGCACTGAAGCTTTCTTT	CASTLFRGTEAFF
.	TRBV5-5	.	TRBJ2-5	TGTGCCAGCAGCACGGGGACAAGCGTTAGAATCAACCAAGAGACCCAGTACTTC	CASSTGTSVRINQETQYF
.	TRBV7-3	.	TRBJ2-3	TGTGCCAGCAGCGCCGGCATGGATACGCAGTATTTT	CASSAGMDTQYF
.	TRBV4-3	.	TRBJ2-5	TGCGCCAGCAGCCAAGAGGTGGCACAGCAAGAGACCCAGTACTTC	CASSQEVAQQETQYF
.	TRBV9	.	TRBJ2-6	TGTGCCAGCAGCGGCCCAGGGTGGGGTGGGGCCAACGTCCTGACTTTC	CASSGPGWGGANVLTF
.	TRBV5-1	.	TRBJ1-1	TGCGCCAGCAGTGCAGAGGGAGCTGAAGCTTTCTTT	CASSAEGAEAFF
.	TRBV27	TRBD2	TRBJ2-5	TGTGCCAGCAGGATCCTTAGGGCGGGAGGGCCCGGGGAGACCCAGTACTTC	CASRILRAGGPGETQYF
.	TRBV11-2	.	TRBJ1-1	TGTGCCAGCAGCTGGGGACCGAACACTGAAGCTTTCTTT	CASSWGPNTEAFF
.	TRBV27	TRBD2	TRBJ2-7	TGTGCCAGCAGTTTAGTTACTAGCGGGAGCTCCTACGAGCAGTACTTC	CASSLVTSGSSYEQYF
.	TRBV6-4	TRBD1	TRBJ1-2	TGTGCCAGCAGCCCAGGGGGCTATGGCTACACCTTC	CASSPGGYGYTF
.	TRBV5-4	TRBD1	TRBJ2-6	TGTGCCAGCAGCTTCGGGACAGGGGTCGTCCTGACTTTC	CASSFGTGVVLTF
.	TRBV25-1	TRBD2	TRBJ2-3	TGTGCCAGCAGTCCGAGGGGACTAGCGGGAGGGGCACAAGATACGCAGTATTTT	CASSPRGLAGGAQDTQYF
once	TRBV6-1	.	TRBJ2-7	TGTGCCAGCAGTGAAGTGGTAGCGACGCTCTCCTACGAGCAGTACTTC	CASSEVVATLSYEQYF
.	TRBV5-1	TRBD2	TRBJ2-7	TGCGCCAGCAGCGTGCATCCCGGGACTAGCGGGAGGGCCCCCTACGAGCAGTACTTC	CASSVHPGTSGRAPYEQYF
few	TRBV29-1	.	TRBJ2-1	TGCAGCGTTGTCAATTTGGAAAAGGGGGTAGAGCAGTTCTTC	CSVVNLEKGVEQFF
.	TRBV27	.	TRBJ2-1	TGTGCCAGCAAAGATTCCGGTGGGGGCAGCGGGCAGTTCTTC	CASKDSGGGSGQFF
.	TRBV9	.	TRBJ2-5	TGTGCCAGCAGCGTATCCGGGCTCCAAGAGACCCAGTACTTC	CASSVSGLQETQYF
.	TRBV9	TRBD1	TRBJ1-3	TGTGCCAGCAGCGTACGGACAGGGCCCACCGGTGGCTCTGGAAACACCATATATTTT	CASSVRTGPTGGSGNTIYF
.	TRBV29-1	TRBD2	TRBJ2-1	TGCAGCGTTGACGGGACTAGCGGCGGAGTGAGCTCCTACAATGAGCAGTTCTTC	CSVDGTSGGVSSYNEQFF
.	TRBV7-2	.	TRBJ2-1	TGTGCCAGCAGCTTAGGCCCGGAGGCTGGCAATGAGCAGTTCTTC	CASSLGPEAGNEQFF
once	TRBV29-1	.	TRBJ2-1	TGCAGCGTTGTTCCGGGGGCCCCTGAGCAGTTCTTC	CSVVPGAPEQFF
.	TRBV9	TRBD2	TRBJ2-3	TGTGCCAGCAGCGAAACACAGGTATACGCGGGAGGAGGAGAAGATACGCAGTATTTT	CASSETQVYAGGGEDTQYF
few	TRBV7-2	.	TRBJ2-2	TGTGCCAGCACCCGTGGCGGGGAGCTGTTTTTT	CASTRGGELFF
once	TRBV7-8	.	TRBJ2-7	TGTGCCAGCAGCTTAAGAGGGAGTGATAGCTACGAGCAGTACTTC	CASSLRGSDSYEQYF
.	TRBV27	.	TRBJ1-4	TGTGCCAGCAGTTTAAGTCTCGGGAGTAATGAAAAACTGTTTTTT	CASSLSLGSNEKLFF
.	TRBV27	.	TRBJ2-1	TGTGCCAGCAGTTTAACGGTGACAAGGGGTCAGTTCTTC	CASSLTVTRGQFF